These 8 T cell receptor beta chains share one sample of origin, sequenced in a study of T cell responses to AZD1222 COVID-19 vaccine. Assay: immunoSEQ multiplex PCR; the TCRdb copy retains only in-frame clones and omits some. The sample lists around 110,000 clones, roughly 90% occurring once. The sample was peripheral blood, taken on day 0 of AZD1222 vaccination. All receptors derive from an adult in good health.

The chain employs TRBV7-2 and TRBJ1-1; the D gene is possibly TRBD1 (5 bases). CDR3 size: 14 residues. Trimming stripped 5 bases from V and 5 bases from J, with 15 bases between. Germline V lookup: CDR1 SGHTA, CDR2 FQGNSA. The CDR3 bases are TGTGCCAGCAGCATAACAGGTCTGGGGACTGAAGCTTTCTTT. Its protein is CASSITGLGTEAFF.

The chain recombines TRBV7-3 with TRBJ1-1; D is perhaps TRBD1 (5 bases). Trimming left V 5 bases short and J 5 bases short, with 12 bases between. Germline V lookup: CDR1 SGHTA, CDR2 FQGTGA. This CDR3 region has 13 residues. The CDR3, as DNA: TGTGCCAGCAGCCTTCAGGGATTGACTGAAGCTTTCTTT. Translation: CASSLQGLTEAFF.

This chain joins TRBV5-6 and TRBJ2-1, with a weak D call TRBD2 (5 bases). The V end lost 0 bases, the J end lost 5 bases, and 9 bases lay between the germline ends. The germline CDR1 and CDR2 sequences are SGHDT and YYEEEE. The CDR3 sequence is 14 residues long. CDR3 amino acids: CASSLVDYNNEQFF. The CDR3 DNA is TGTGCCAGCAGCTTGGTTGACTACAACAATGAGCAGTTCTTC.

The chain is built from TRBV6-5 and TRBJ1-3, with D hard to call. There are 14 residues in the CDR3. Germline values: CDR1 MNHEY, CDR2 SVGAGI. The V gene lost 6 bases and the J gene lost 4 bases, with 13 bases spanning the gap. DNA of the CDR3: TGTGCCAGCAGAGAGTGGGTCTCCGGAAACACCATATATTTT. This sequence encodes CASREWVSGNTIYF.

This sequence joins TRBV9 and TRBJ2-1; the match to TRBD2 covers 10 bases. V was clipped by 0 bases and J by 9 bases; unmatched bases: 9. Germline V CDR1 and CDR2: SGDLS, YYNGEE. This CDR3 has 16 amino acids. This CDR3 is CASSVASRAGGSEQFF. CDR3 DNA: TGTGCCAGCAGCGTAGCTTCCCGAGCGGGAGGGAGTGAGCAGTTCTTC.

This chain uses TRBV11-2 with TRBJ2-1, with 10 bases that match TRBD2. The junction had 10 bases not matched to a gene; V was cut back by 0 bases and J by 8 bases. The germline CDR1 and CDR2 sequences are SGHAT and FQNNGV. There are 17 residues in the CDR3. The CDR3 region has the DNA TGTGCCAGCAGCTTAGATAGAAGTCTAGCGGGAGTAGATGAGCAGTTCTTC. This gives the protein CASSLDRSLAGVDEQFF.

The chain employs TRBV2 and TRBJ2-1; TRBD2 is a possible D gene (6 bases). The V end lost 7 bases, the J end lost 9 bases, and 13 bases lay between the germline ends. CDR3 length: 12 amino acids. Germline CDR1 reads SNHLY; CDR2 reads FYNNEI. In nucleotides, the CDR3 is TGTGCCAGCAACCGGAGGGGTTTTGAGCAGTTCTTC. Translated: CASNRRGFEQFF. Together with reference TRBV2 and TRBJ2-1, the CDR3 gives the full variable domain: EPEVTQTPSHQVTQMGQEVILRCVPISNHLYFYWYRQILGQKVEFLVSFYNNEISEKSEIFDDQFSVERPDGSNFTLKIRSTKLEDSAMYFCASNRRGFEQFFGPGTRLTVL.

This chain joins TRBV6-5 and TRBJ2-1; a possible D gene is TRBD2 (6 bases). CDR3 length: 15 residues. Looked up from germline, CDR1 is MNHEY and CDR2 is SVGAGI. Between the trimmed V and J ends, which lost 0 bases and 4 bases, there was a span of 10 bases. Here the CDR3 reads CASSYSSGLYNEQFF. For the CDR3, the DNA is TGTGCCAGCAGTTACTCTAGCGGACTTTACAATGAGCAGTTCTTC.